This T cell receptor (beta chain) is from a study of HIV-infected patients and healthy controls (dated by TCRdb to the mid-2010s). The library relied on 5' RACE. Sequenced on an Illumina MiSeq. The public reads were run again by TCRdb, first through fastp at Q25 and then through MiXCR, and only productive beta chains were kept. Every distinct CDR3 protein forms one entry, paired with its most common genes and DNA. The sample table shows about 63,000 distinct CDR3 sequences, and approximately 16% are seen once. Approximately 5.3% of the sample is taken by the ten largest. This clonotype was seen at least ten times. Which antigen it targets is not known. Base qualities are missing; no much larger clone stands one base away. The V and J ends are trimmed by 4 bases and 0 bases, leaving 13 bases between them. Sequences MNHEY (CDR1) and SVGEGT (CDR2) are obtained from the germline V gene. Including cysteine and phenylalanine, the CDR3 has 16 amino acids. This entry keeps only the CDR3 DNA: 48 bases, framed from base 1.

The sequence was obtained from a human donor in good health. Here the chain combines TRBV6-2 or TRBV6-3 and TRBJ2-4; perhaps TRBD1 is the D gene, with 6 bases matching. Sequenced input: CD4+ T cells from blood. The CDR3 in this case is CASSSQGSIAKNIQYF. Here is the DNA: TGTGCCAGCAGTTCCCAGGGGTCCATAGCCAAAAACATTCAGTACTTC.